One and the same sample provided the 31 T cell receptor beta chains below, sequenced in a study of blood T cells in healthy people across ages. A second PCR, run for about 6 to 12 cycles, used a sample-barcoded 5' primer plus a J-beta primer mix. TCRdb itself ran the 5' RACE reads through MiXCR, one entry per CDR3 protein. This repertoire shows about 970,000 distinct CDR3 sequences, about 53% found once; its top ten account for 20% to 25%. Sequenced input: blood. These receptors were collected from a woman aged 60-75 years in good health.

A remark on this clonotype: An end of the junction differs from the germline gene, which may be a read error. The CDR3 here is CASSDSLVGEQYF. The DNA for the CDR3 is TGTGCCAGCAGTGACTCGTTAGTAGGCGAGCAGTACTTC. This chain links TRBV6-6 with TRBJ2-5, with D unresolved. The J call may be in error: the DNA end matches TRBJ2-7 better. There are 13 residues in the CDR3. CDR1 and CDR2 (germline): MNHNY, SVGAGI (reference sequence).

The chain combines TRBV9 with TRBJ2-3, with D perhaps matching TRBD2 (5 bases). The V gene's germline CDR1 is SGDLS and CDR2 YYNGEE. With 4 bases removed from V and 1 base from J, the gap between germline ends came to 19 bases. The CDR3 loop spans 17 amino acids. CDR3 sequence reads: CASSPGPAGWGTDTQYF. The DNA of the CDR3 is TGTGCCAGCAGCCCTGGACCCGCGGGTTGGGGCACAGATACGCAGTATTTT.

The chain couples TRBV3-1 to TRBJ2-4; tentatively, D is TRBD1 or TRBD2 (5 bases each). Germline CDR1 reads LGHDT; CDR2 reads YNNKEL (reference sequence). Trimming shortened V by 0 bases and J by 13 bases, and 10 bases separated the two germline ends. CDR3 length: 12 residues. The CDR3 coding sequence is TGTGCCAGCAGCCAAGAGGGGGTCTTCCAGTACTTC. Translating it yields CASSQEGVFQYF.

The chain is built from TRBV20-1 and TRBJ2-7, with 10 bases aligning to TRBD2. The length of the CDR3 is 16 residues. Germline trimming cut 6 bases from V and 3 bases from J; bases unmatched to any gene: 14. CDR1 and CDR2 (germline): DFQATT, SNEGSKA (reference sequence). DNA for the CDR3: TGCAGTGCGCCCCGGCGGCTAGCGGGAGAGCTCTACGAGCAGTACTTC. This encodes CSAPRRLAGELYEQYF.

The chain has TRBV27 and TRBJ2-7, with 8 bases matching TRBD1. Germline V gives CDR1 MNHEY, CDR2 SMNVEV (reference sequence). There are 16 residues in the CDR3. V was clipped by 4 bases and J by 3 bases; unmatched bases: 11. CDR3 in amino acids: CASSSKAGTGDYEQYF. The CDR3 DNA follows: TGTGCCAGCAGTTCCAAGGCCGGGACAGGAGACTACGAGCAGTACTTC.

The V call is TRBV20-1, the J call TRBJ2-7; TRBD2 might be the D (6 bases). CDR3 size: 13 residues. Germline lookup yields CDR1 DFQATT and CDR2 SNEGSKA (reference sequence). The V end was cut by 2 bases, the J end by 2 bases, with 10 bases between. CDR3 coding DNA: TGCAGTGCTAGAAAGCGGGTTCCCTACGAGCAGTACTTC. Its protein is CSARKRVPYEQYF.

The V call is TRBV30, the J call TRBJ2-2, with D perhaps given as TRBD1 or TRBD2 (5 bases each). Deletions cut 7 bases from V and 0 bases from J, with 12 bases between. The CDR3 is 14 residues long. The germline V gene encodes CDR1 GTSNPN and CDR2 SVGIG (reference sequence). CDR3 protein: CASPGRSNTGELFF. The CDR3 DNA is TGTGCCTCCCCGGGACGTTCGAACACCGGGGAGCTGTTTTTT.

This chain joins TRBV24-1 and TRBJ2-5; D is undetermined. V was trimmed by 4 bases and J by 11 bases, leaving 10 bases between them. Germline V gives CDR1 KGHDR, CDR2 SFDVKD. The CDR3 has 11 amino acids. CDR3 DNA sequence: TGTGCCACCAGTGACAGGAGTGGGCAGTACTTC. Amino acids: CATSDRSGQYF.

The V call is TRBV20-1, the J call TRBJ1-2; D gene unclear. Trimming removed 3 bases from V and 6 bases from J, with 20 bases in between. The CDR3 is made up of 15 amino acids. Germline V gene data show CDR1 as DFQATT and CDR2 as SNEGSKA (reference sequence). CDR3 DNA sequence: TGCAGTGCTAGTTCGGGCCCCCTTAAAGGGCATGGCTACACCTTC. Translated: CSASSGPLKGHGYTF.

This clonotype occurred a few times. The chain joins TRBV7-2 to TRBJ2-1; D gene uncertain. The CDR3 sequence is 15 residues long. The germline V and J ends were trimmed by 0 bases and 5 bases, with 11 bases remaining between them. CDR1 is SGHTA and CDR2 is FQGNSA in the germline V gene. As DNA, the CDR3 is TGTGCCAGCAGCTTAGCAGGCAGACAAGACAATGAGCAGTTCTTC. It is translated as CASSLAGRQDNEQFF.

A word on this clonotype: A read error may account for a junction end that differs from germline. The CDR3 loop is CVSSAPGTSEEETQYF. For the CDR3, the DNA is TGTGTCAGCAGCGCCCCGGGGACTAGCGAAGAGGAGACCCAGTACTTC. The chain uses TRBV9 and TRBJ2-7; the match to TRBD2 covers 10 bases. The J call may not be correct, given that the DNA end is closer to TRBJ2-5. This CDR3 is built from 16 residues. Germline V lookup: CDR1 SGDLS, CDR2 YYNGEE.

There are a few counts of this clonotype. This chain joins TRBV12-3 or TRBV12-4 and TRBJ2-3, with TRBD2 matching over 11 bases. The trim removed 8 bases at V and 9 bases at J, leaving 4 bases unmatched. The CDR3 is made up of 12 amino acids. Here the CDR3 reads CASLRLAGTQYF. The CDR3 DNA sequence: TGTGCCAGCCTTAGACTAGCGGGAACGCAGTATTTT.

The chain has TRBV4-2 and TRBJ2-7; 11 nucleotides align to TRBD2. This CDR3 spans 16 amino acids. CDR1 and CDR2 from the germline V gene are LGHNA and YNFKEQ. V lost 3 bases, J lost 0 bases, and 4 bases stayed unmatched. DNA of the CDR3: TGTGCCAGCAGCCAGTTACTAGCGGGAGACTCCTACGAGCAGTACTTC. Its translation: CASSQLLAGDSYEQYF.

This clonotype was seen only once. V is TRBV15 and J is TRBJ2-1; 11 bases match TRBD2. Judging by the DNA end, TRBJ2-7 fits better; the J call may be wrong. The CDR3 is made up of 21 amino acids. The V gene's germline CDR1 is LNHNV and CDR2 YYDKDF (reference sequence). CDR3 amino acids: CATSRGYSGTSGLMQRDEQYF. Here the CDR3 DNA reads TGTGCCACCAGCAGAGGTTATTCCGGGACTAGCGGCCTCATGCAAAGGGACGAGCAGTACTTC.

The V gene is TRBV10-2, the J gene TRBJ2-7, with D possibly TRBD2 on 5 matching bases. The CDR3 runs 12 residues. Per germline, CDR1 WSHSY and CDR2 SAAADI. Between the trimmed V and J ends, which lost 6 bases and 3 bases, there was a span of 9 bases. In DNA, the CDR3 is TGCGCCAGCAGCGATACTAGCTACGAGCAGTACTTC. This gives the protein CASSDTSYEQYF.

The chain couples TRBV6-5 to TRBJ2-5; TRBD2 agrees at 10 bases. CDR3 length: 15 amino acids. With 7 bases clipped from V and 5 bases from J, the junction kept 10 bases outside the gene matches. Germline CDR1 reads MNHEY; CDR2 reads SVGAGI. CDR3 sequence (DNA): TGTGCCAGCAAAGATAGCGGGAGGCGTGGGGAGACCCAGTACTTC. This codes for CASKDSGRRGETQYF.

This chain connects TRBV7-2 to TRBJ2-7; 7 nucleotides align to TRBD1. The CDR3 length is 14 residues. Germline loops: CDR1 SGHTA, CDR2 FQGNSA. Losses at the gene ends were 5 bases for V and 6 bases for J; bases not matched to a gene: 10. CDR3 sequence: CASSPSRQGSEQYF. CDR3 nucleotide sequence: TGTGCCAGCAGCCCGAGCCGACAGGGCTCCGAGCAGTACTTC.

The chain links TRBV20-1 to TRBJ2-7; tentatively, D is TRBD2 (5 bases). The V gene lost 5 bases and the J gene lost 7 bases, with 21 bases spanning the gap. The CDR3 is 14 amino acids. The germline V gene encodes CDR1 DFQATT and CDR2 SNEGSKA (reference sequence). The CDR3 region is CSAYSASSYNEQYF. The CDR3 region has the DNA TGCAGTGCTTATAGCGCTAGCTCCTACAATGAGCAGTACTTC.

A few counts support this clonotype. The chain uses TRBV20-1 and TRBJ2-1; perhaps TRBD2 as D (6 bases). Germline lookup yields CDR1 DFQATT and CDR2 SNEGSKA (reference sequence). V was pared by 3 bases and J by 5 bases, with 20 bases between. The CDR3 loop spans 16 amino acids. The CDR3 DNA reads TGCAGTGCTAGTTATCCGGTGGTAGCGGCCCACAATGAGCAGTTCTTC. It specifies CSASYPVVAAHNEQFF.

The chain combines TRBV10-3 with TRBJ2-1, with a possible D match to TRBD2 (6 bases). The CDR3 contains 18 residues. V was pared by 10 bases and J by 1 base, with 26 bases between. Germline CDR1 is ENHRY and CDR2 is SYGVKD. The CDR3 DNA reads as TGTGCCACCGGGGGAGGTGGGGAGGTAATAATATCCTACAATGAGCAGTTCTTC. Amino acids: CATGGGGEVIISYNEQFF.

This rearrangement joins TRBV20-1 to TRBJ2-4; 9 bases map to TRBD1. The DNA end favors TRBJ2-7, so the J call may be wrong. This CDR3 is built from 15 residues. Germline V gene lookup returns CDR1 DFQATT and CDR2 SNEGSKA (reference sequence). CDR3 nucleotide sequence: TGCAGTGCTAGGTCGGACAGGGGTGGATCCTACGAGCAGTACTTC. Amino acid sequence: CSARSDRGGSYEQYF.

With respect to this clonotype: Compared with germline, one end of the junction differs, possibly owing to a read error. The rearrangement links TRBV4-2 to TRBJ2-7, with TRBD2 matching 11 bases. This CDR3 has 21 amino acids. Germline loops: CDR1 LGHNA, CDR2 YNFKEQ. The chain's CDR3 is CASSQVTGAGTSGPFPYERYF. The CDR3 nucleotides read TGTGCCAGCAGCCAAGTGACAGGAGCCGGGACTAGCGGCCCTTTCCCCTACGAGCGGTACTTC.

The genes are TRBV28 and TRBJ2-5, with D tentatively TRBD2 (7 bases). Germline assignment: CDR1 MDHEN and CDR2 SYDVKM. V gave up 5 bases and J gave up 5 bases, with 21 bases separating them. The CDR3 length is 16 residues. The CDR3 loop reads CASSGPLGGRSETQYF. The DNA of the CDR3 is TGTGCCAGCAGTGGCCCTCTGGGGGGGCGATCTGAGACCCAGTACTTC.

A few counts support this clonotype. The chain has TRBV10-3 and TRBJ2-5; TRBD2 agrees at 7 bases. Looked up from germline, CDR1 is ENHRY and CDR2 is SYGVKD. With 0 bases clipped from V and 3 bases from J, the junction kept 22 bases outside the gene matches. This CDR3 has 21 amino acids. The CDR3 sequence is CAISESMVGASSGMAKETQYF. DNA for the CDR3: TGTGCCATCAGTGAGTCGATGGTAGGGGCGTCGAGCGGGATGGCCAAAGAGACCCAGTACTTC.

J is TRBJ2-7 and V is TRBV20-1, with 9 bases matching TRBD2. The CDR3 runs 13 residues. After removal of 5 bases from V and 4 bases from J, the junction contained 6 bases not matched to a gene. The V gene's germline CDR1 is DFQATT and CDR2 SNEGSKA (reference sequence). CDR3 nucleotide sequence: TGCAGTGCTGTGACTAGCGGAGATTACGAGCAGTACTTC. Translation: CSAVTSGDYEQYF.

This clonotype was picked up many times. The chain employs TRBV20-1 and TRBJ1-5, with D possibly being TRBD1 (5 bases). The CDR3 extends over 15 amino acids. V dropped 6 bases and J dropped 2 bases, with 17 bases sitting between them. The germline V gene has CDR1 DFQATT and CDR2 SNEGSKA (reference sequence). The CDR3 sequence: CSAKEPGGGNQPQHF. DNA for the CDR3: TGCAGTGCGAAGGAACCGGGGGGAGGCAATCAGCCCCAGCATTTT.

The gene calls are TRBV5-4 and TRBJ2-1; the D gene is possibly TRBD2 (5 bases). The germline V gene has CDR1 SGHNT and CDR2 YYREEE (reference sequence). The CDR3 is 11 amino acids. V was trimmed by 4 bases and J by 10 bases, leaving 9 bases between them. The chain's CDR3 is CASSKEREQFF. CDR3 bases: TGTGCCAGCAGCAAAGAGCGGGAGCAGTTCTTC.

The chain is built from TRBV25-1 and TRBJ2-1, with D uncertain. The germline V gene has CDR1 MGHDK and CDR2 SYGVNS. V was cut by 2 bases and J by 3 bases, with 8 bases left in between. The CDR3 spans 14 residues. The CDR3 here is CASSELEDYNEQFF. The CDR3 DNA reads as TGTGCCAGCAGTGAACTAGAAGACTACAATGAGCAGTTCTTC.

This sequence joins TRBV6-1 and TRBJ2-5; D ambiguous. The CDR3 is made up of 14 amino acids. Per the germline V gene, CDR1 is MNHNS and CDR2 is SASEGT. The germline V and J ends were trimmed by 3 bases and 4 bases, with 12 bases remaining between them. CDR3 sequence: CASSEGVGLETQYF. DNA for the CDR3: TGTGCCAGCAGTGAGGGCGTGGGGTTAGAGACCCAGTACTTC.

With regard to this clonotype: The missing conserved phenylalanine or tryptophan at the end of this CDR3 makes a read error likely. The genes are TRBV10-3 and TRBJ2-3; no clear D gene. V gave up 3 bases and J gave up 0 bases, with 10 bases separating them. The CDR3 loop spans 15 amino acids. The germline gives CDR1 ENHRY, CDR2 SYGVKD. The CDR3 loop is CAISDPLLSTDTQYL. CDR3 sequence (DNA): TGTGCCATCAGTGACCCCCTCCTAAGCACAGATACGCAGTATTTA.

The chain uses TRBV9 and TRBJ2-4; D gene uncertain. This CDR3 is 16 amino acids long. Trimming pared 4 bases from V and 3 bases from J, leaving 17 bases between. Germline lookup yields CDR1 SGDLS and CDR2 YYNGEE. DNA of the CDR3: TGTGCCAGCAGCCCAAGTAGGGCTTCGGGCAAAAACATTCAGTACTTC. Protein: CASSPSRASGKNIQYF. Full variable domain (rest looked up from reference TRBV9 and TRBJ2-4): DSGVTQTPKHLITATGQRVTLRCSPRSGDLSVYWYQQSLDQGLQFLIQYYNGEERAKGNILERFSAQQFPDLHSELNLSSLELGDSALYFCASSPSRASGKNIQYFGAGTRLSVL.